The source of this TCR beta chain is a study of identical twins. Overall study findings and caveats: Out-of-frame alpha sequences shared between twins exhibited an excess of low generation probability. For zero-insertion analyses, partial confounding could come from invariant MAIT and iNKT cells.

This clonotype was detected only a few times. The antigen is unknown. A universal primer site was incorporated via template switching, and the cDNA contained unique molecular identifiers. TCRdb processed the 5' RACE reads anew with MiXCR; each CDR3 protein has one entry. In the table there are fewer than 450,000 distinct CDR3 sequences, about 9% of which are singletons. Germline V lookup: CDR1 SEHNR, CDR2 FQNEAQ (reference sequence). V gave up 5 bases and J gave up 5 bases, with 21 bases separating them. The CDR3 has 17 amino acids. The chain couples TRBV7-9 to TRBJ2-2; a possible D gene is TRBD2 (5 bases). The sample comprised naive T cells sorted from blood. This receptor was obtained from a woman aged 45 to 65 in good health. Here the CDR3 reads CASSPSRAYKNTGELFF. DNA for the CDR3: TGTGCCAGCAGCCCTAGCAGAGCGTATAAGAATACCGGGGAGCTGTTTTTT.